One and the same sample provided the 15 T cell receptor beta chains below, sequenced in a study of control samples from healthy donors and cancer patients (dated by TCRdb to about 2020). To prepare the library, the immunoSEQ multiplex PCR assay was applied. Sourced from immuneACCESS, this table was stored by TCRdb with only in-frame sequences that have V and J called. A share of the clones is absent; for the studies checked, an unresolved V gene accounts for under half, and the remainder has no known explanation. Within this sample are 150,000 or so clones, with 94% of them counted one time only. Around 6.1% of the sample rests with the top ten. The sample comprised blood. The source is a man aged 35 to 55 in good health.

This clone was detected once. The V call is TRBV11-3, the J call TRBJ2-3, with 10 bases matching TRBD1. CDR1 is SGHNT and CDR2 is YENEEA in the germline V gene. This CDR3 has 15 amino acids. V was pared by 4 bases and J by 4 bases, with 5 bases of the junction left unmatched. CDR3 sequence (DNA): TGTGCCAGCAGCTCCGGGACAGGGGACCCAGATACGCAGTATTTT. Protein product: CASSSGTGDPDTQYF.

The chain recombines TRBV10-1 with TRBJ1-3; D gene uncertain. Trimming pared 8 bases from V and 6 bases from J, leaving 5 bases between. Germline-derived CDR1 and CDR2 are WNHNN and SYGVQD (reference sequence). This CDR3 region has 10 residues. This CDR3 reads CASLINTIYF. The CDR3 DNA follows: TGCGCCAGCCTAATAAACACCATATATTTT.

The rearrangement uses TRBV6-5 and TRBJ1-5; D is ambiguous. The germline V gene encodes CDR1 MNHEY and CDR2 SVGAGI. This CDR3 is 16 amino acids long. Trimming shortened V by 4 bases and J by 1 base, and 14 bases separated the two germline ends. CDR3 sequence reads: CASSSSSRGSNQPQHF. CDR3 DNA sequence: TGTGCCAGCAGTTCGTCCAGCAGAGGGAGCAATCAGCCCCAGCATTTT.

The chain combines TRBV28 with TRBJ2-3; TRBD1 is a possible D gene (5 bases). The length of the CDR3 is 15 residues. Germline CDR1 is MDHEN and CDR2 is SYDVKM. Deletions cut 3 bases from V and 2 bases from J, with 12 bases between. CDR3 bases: TGTGCCAGCAGTTTGTTACAGGATGCCACAGATACGCAGTATTTT. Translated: CASSLLQDATDTQYF.

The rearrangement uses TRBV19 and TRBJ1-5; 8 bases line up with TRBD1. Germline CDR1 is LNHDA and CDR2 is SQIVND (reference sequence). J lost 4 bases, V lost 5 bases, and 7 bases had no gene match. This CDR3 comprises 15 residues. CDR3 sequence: CASSPQQGGNQPQHF. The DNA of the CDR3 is TGTGCCAGTAGTCCGCAACAGGGGGGAAATCAGCCCCAGCATTTT. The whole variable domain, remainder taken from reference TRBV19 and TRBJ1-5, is DGGITQSPKYLFRKEGQNVTLSCEQNLNHDAMYWYRQDPGQGLRLIYYSQIVNDFQKGDIAEGYSVSREKKESFPLTVTSAQKNPTAFYLCASSPQQGGNQPQHFGDGTRLSIL.

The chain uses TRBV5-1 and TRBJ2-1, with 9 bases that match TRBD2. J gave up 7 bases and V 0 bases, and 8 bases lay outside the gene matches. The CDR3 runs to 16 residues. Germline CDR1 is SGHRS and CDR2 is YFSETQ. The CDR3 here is CASSLGVSGGQNEQFF. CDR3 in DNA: TGCGCCAGCAGCTTGGGAGTTAGCGGGGGCCAGAATGAGCAGTTCTTC.

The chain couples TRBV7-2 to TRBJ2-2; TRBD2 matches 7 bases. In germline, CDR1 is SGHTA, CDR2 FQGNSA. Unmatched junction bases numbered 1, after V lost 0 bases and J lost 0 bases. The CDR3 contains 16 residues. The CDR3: CASSLAGGTNTGELFF. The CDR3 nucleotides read TGTGCCAGCAGCTTAGCGGGGGGGACGAACACCGGGGAGCTGTTTTTT.

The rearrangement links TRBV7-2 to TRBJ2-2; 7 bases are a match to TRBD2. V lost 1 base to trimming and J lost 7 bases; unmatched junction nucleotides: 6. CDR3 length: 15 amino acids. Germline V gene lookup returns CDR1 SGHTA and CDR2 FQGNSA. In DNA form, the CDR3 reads TGTGCCAGCAGCTTAGGCACAGGACTAGGCGGGGAGCTGTTTTTT. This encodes CASSLGTGLGGELFF.

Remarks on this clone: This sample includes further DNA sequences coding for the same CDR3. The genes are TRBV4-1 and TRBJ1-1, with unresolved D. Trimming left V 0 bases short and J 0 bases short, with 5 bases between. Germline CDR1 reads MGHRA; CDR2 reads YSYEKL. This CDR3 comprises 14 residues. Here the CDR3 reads CASSQDILNTEAFF. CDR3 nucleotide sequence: TGCGCCAGCAGCCAAGATATACTGAACACTGAAGCTTTCTTT.

In DNA form, the CDR3 reads TGCGCCAGCAGCTTGGGAATTTTCAGGAAGGATTCACCCCTCCACTTT. As protein: CASSLGIFRKDSPLHF. This chain joins TRBV5-1 and TRBJ1-6; D is undetermined. Deletions cut 0 bases from V and 8 bases from J, with 15 bases between. In germline, CDR1 is SGHRS, CDR2 YFSETQ. This CDR3 has 16 amino acids.

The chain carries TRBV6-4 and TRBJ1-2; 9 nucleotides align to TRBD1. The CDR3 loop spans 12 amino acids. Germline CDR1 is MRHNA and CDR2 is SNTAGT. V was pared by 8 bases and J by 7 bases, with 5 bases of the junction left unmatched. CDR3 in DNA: TGTGCCAGCGGGACAGGGTACGGTGGCTACACCTTC. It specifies CASGTGYGGYTF.

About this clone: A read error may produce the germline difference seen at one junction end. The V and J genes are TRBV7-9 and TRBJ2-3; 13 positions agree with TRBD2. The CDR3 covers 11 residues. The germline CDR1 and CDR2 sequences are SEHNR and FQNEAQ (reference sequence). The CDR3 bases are TGTGCCAGCAGCTCACTAGCGGGGGGGCCTTTT. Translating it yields CASSSLAGGPF.

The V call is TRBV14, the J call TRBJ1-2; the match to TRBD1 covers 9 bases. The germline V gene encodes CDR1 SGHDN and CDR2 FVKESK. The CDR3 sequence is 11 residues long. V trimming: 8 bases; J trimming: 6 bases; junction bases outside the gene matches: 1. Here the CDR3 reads CASGTGNGYTF. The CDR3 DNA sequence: TGTGCCAGCGGGACAGGGAATGGCTACACCTTC.

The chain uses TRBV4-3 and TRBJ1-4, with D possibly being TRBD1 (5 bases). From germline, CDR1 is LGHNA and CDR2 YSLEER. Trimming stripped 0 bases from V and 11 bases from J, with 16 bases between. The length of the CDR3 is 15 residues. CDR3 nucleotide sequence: TGCGCCAGCAGCCAAGATGGGGGGGGAGGGAGGAAACTGTTTTTT. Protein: CASSQDGGGGRKLFF.

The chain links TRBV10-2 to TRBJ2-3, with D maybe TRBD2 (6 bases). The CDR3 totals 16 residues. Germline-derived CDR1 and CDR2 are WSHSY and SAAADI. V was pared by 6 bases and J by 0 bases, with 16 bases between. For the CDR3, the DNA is TGCGCCAGCAGGGTCGGTTGGCGGGGAAGCACAGATACGCAGTATTTT. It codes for CASRVGWRGSTDTQYF.